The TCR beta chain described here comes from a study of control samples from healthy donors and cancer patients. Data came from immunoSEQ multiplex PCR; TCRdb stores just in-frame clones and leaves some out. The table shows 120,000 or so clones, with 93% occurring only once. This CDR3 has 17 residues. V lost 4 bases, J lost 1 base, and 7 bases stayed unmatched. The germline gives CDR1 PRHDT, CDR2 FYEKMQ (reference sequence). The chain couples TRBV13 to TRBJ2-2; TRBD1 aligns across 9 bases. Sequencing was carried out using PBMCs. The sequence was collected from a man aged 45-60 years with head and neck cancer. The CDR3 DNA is TGTGCCAGCAGCTCAAGAGACAGGGGGAAGAACACCGGGGAGCTGTTTTTT. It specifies CASSSRDRGKNTGELFF.